The 5 T cell receptor beta chains given below trace back to one sample, sequenced in a study of control samples from healthy donors and cancer patients. Method: immunoSEQ multiplex PCR; TCRdb's copy keeps in-frame clones and lacks some. The profile shows some 150,000 clones, around 94% of them singletons. Sequencing used PBMCs. Every receptor here comes from a man aged 55 to 70 with colorectal cancer.

V is TRBV2 and J is TRBJ1-1, with TRBD1 identical over 9 bases. The CDR3 spans 14 residues. Per germline, CDR1 SNHLY and CDR2 FYNNEI. The junction had 1 base not matched to a gene; V was cut back by 2 bases and J by 3 bases. The CDR3 protein is CASSENRGHTEAFF. The CDR3 coding sequence is TGTGCCAGCAGTGAAAACAGGGGGCACACTGAAGCTTTCTTT.

The rearrangement joins TRBV5-1 to TRBJ1-1, with a weak D call TRBD1 (6 bases). CDR3 length: 15 residues. Germline assignment: CDR1 SGHRS and CDR2 YFSETQ. The ends were cut back, 0 bases at V and 0 bases at J, with 9 bases in the middle. CDR3 residues: CASSLGGPMNTEAFF. The CDR3 bases are TGCGCCAGCAGCTTGGGGGGGCCCATGAACACTGAAGCTTTCTTT.

This sequence joins TRBV4-1 and TRBJ1-2, with D unclear. The CDR3 runs 14 residues. The V gene's germline CDR1 is MGHRA and CDR2 YSYEKL. V lost 2 bases to trimming and J lost 4 bases, with 11 bases between them. The DNA of the CDR3 is TGCGCCAGCAGCCAAATCCCCCCAACCTATGGCTACACCTTC. It specifies CASSQIPPTYGYTF.

The CDR3 sequence: CASSTGSDRGGNTIYF. The DNA of the CDR3 is TGCGCCAGCAGCACCGGGTCGGACAGGGGTGGAAACACCATATATTTT. The rearrangement uses TRBV5-1 and TRBJ1-3; 9 positions match TRBD1. This CDR3 is built from 16 residues. The germline V gene encodes CDR1 SGHRS and CDR2 YFSETQ. V shed 4 bases, J shed 3 bases, and the junction held 8 bases outside the gene matches.

The V and J genes are TRBV27 and TRBJ2-1, with D possibly TRBD1 on 6 matching bases. CDR1 is MNHEY, CDR2 SMNVEV, per germline (reference sequence). CDR3 size: 13 residues. Trimming stripped 6 bases from V and 0 bases from J, with 6 bases between. CDR3 sequence: CASRTGSYNEQFF. In nucleotides, the CDR3 is TGTGCCAGCAGGACAGGCTCCTACAATGAGCAGTTCTTC.